The T cell receptor beta chain under discussion was sequenced for a study of T-cell memory formation after mild COVID-19. Study-wide results and caveats: Mainly CM and EM harbored the contracting CD4+ clones; mainly EMRA harbored the CD8+ ones. Pre-infection memory contained some responding clones, which suggested that cross-reactive memory had joined. Contracting clones from day 15 to 85 had balanced CD4/CD8; later expanders favoured CD4+.

5'RACE, which relied on constant-segment primers, yielded TCR alpha and TCR beta cDNA libraries carrying sample barcodes and UMIs. TCRdb used MiXCR to reprocess the 5' RACE reads, holding one entry per CDR3 protein. The table includes approximately 65,000 distinct CDR3 sequences, over 15% detected once. As to this clonotype: As yet, its antigen is unknown.

CDR3 length: 15 residues. Trimming stripped 6 bases from V and 4 bases from J, with 13 bases between. Germline V gene data show CDR1 as ENHRY and CDR2 as SYGVKD. Sequencing input: PBMCs or a T cell subset sorted from them (not recorded which). The source of this sequence is an adult woman who had mild COVID-19 (a few samples of this study predate the infection). Cell type and time point are not known. The genes are TRBV10-3 and TRBJ2-6; D is possibly TRBD1 (5 bases). In nucleotides, the CDR3 is TGTGCCATCAGCGAGGACATTCTCGGGGCCAACGTCCTGACTTTC. This encodes CAISEDILGANVLTF.